This entry is about one T cell receptor beta chain. What it binds is unknown. At one of its ends the junction is not consistent with the germline gene, which may arise from a read error. The sample belongs to a study of T-cell memory formation after mild COVID-19. Study information: TCR clusters were largely donor specific.

The CDR3 loop spans 13 amino acids. Germline V lookup: CDR1 SSHAT, CDR2 FNYEAQ (reference sequence). Barcoded TCR alpha and TCR beta cDNA libraries with UMIs came from 5'RACE using constant-segment primers. From the 5' RACE reads, TCRdb called clonotypes with MiXCR, one entry per CDR3 protein. This table holds over 95,000 distinct CDR3 sequences, over 20% found once. Study-wide findings and caveats: Clones contracting across day 15 to 85 had a balanced CD4/CD8 profile; later expanding clones leaned CD4+. Pre-infection memory carried some responding clones, suggesting that cross-reactive memory joined.

The V call is TRBV7-7, the J call TRBJ2-2; 7 bases align to TRBD2. The receptor was derived from a man between 18 and 29 years old who had mild COVID-19 (a few samples of this study predate the infection). Cell type and time point are not known. The source material was PBMCs or a T cell subset sorted from them (not recorded which). CDR3 loop: CAVTGLSTGELFF. The CDR3 bases are TGTGCCGTCACGGGACTATCCACCGGAGAGCTGTTTTTT.